This TCR beta chain emerged from a study of post-analysis software for immune sequencing data. Study at large: Relapsing-remitting, secondary progressive and progressive-relapsing forms of multiple sclerosis all featured among disease courses.

This clonotype was counted at least ten times. Its antigen remains unknown. cDNA libraries for TCR beta contained unique molecular identifiers. When about 0.95 to 10 million T cells were used, they gave hundreds of thousands of cDNA molecules. TCRdb independently ran MiXCR on the PCR reads; one entry per CDR3 protein. The sample contains 250,000 to 300,000 distinct CDR3 sequences, 35% to 40% of which appear only once. Germline V gene data show CDR1 as GTSNPN and CDR2 as SVGIG (reference sequence). CDR3 length equals 11 residues. Deletions cut 1 base from V and 9 bases from J, with 9 bases between. Findings and limits, study-wide: Roughly 5 TRBV segments (TRBV5-6, TRBV5-1 and TRBV20-1 among them) occurred more frequently in patients than in controls. Normalized Chao1 diversity in multiple sclerosis patients fell significantly below that of controls.

The chain combines TRBV30 with TRBJ1-2; D might be TRBD1 (5 bases). This sequence was found in a girl under 18 with multiple sclerosis. The specimen was blood. The CDR3 loop reads CAWSGPGSYTF. For the CDR3, the DNA is TGTGCCTGGAGTGGGCCAGGGAGCTACACCTTC.